This T cell receptor beta chain originates from a study of blood T cell repertoires in COVID-19 (dated by TCRdb to the early 2020s). Concerning the study at large: Recovered participants in ImmuneRACE Cohort 3 were defined by two consecutive negative NP/OP PCR tests, clearance by a healthcare professional, or resolution of symptoms. Collaborator samples came from the United States, Italy and Spain and covered acute and convalescent phases of COVID-19. The prospective study material was composed of cDNA or gDNA derived from T cells, B-cell-depleted T cells, or PBMCs. The dataset comprised deeply sampled blood TCRbeta repertoires from subjects exposed to, actively infected with, or recovered from COVID-19. The repertoires were released in a freely available public database intended as a resource for research on the immune response to SARS-CoV-2. The samples were drawn from the first 160 participants of the ongoing ImmuneRACE study and from more than 1,000 subjects provided by 6 global collaborators. Nearly every sample came with metadata listing a de-identified subject ID, COVID-19 status, age in years and sex. HLA class I and class II types, where available, came from metadata supplied by the sample provider rather than from assay-based typing.

The paper's findings and limits, for the study overall: The amount of clinical and demographic metadata varied by source and participant and was provided uncurated.

CDR1 GTSNPN and CDR2 SVGIG were looked up in the germline V gene (reference sequence). The CDR3 covers 14 residues, taking in both the cysteine and the phenylalanine. Only CDR3 DNA remains: 42 bases, in frame from the first base. V lost 4 bases and J lost 7 bases; the stretch between them is 14 bases long. TCRbeta CDR3 regions were amplified from genomic DNA by means of the immunoSEQ Assay, a bias-controlled multiplex PCR. Regarding the original processing steps: The number of nucleated cells in each sample was estimated by amplification of reference gene primers within the assay. To quantify the absolute abundance of each unique TCRbeta CDR3 rearrangement, sequence reads were collapsed and filtered. For each sample, productive Simpson clonality was calculated as the square root of Simpson's diversity index across productive rearrangements. The immuneACCESS repertoire file appears here via TCRdb, limited to in-frame rearrangements. These files lack a portion of the clones; in checked studies, under half of the deficit traces to unresolved V genes, and the cause of the others is not known. The DNA gave D and trimming, while V, J and clone size come from that table. The sample table contains about 170,000 clones; only one count was recorded for around 80% of them. The ten largest clonotypes hold about 20% of the sample.

Turning to this clone: Its antigen remains undetermined. Base qualities are not recorded, but no much larger clone differs from it by a single base.

Enrolling through a virtual design, the prospective study's participants ranged in age from roughly 18 to 95 years and lived across some 23 United States geographic areas. In the prospective study, participants were assigned to cohorts based on the clinical history participants reported in a screening survey and a study questionnaire. In the prospective study, whole blood, serum and a nasopharyngeal or oropharyngeal swab were collected from each participant by mobile phlebotomists. Prospective study participants could optionally give additional blood draws and questionnaires over an approximately 2-month period. Before DNA extraction, prospective study blood samples were shipped either frozen or at room temperature.

The chain joins TRBV30 to TRBJ1-6, with the D segment identity uncertain. The sequencing sample was made of PBMCs or T cells enriched from blood (not recorded which). The TCR comes from a woman aged 65 to 85 in a cohort exposed to, infected with or recovered from COVID-19 (not recorded which). The nucleotide sequence is given as TGTGCCTGGATGCGGGCCCGGGAGAATTCACCCCTCCACTTT. It translates as CAWMRARENSPLHF.